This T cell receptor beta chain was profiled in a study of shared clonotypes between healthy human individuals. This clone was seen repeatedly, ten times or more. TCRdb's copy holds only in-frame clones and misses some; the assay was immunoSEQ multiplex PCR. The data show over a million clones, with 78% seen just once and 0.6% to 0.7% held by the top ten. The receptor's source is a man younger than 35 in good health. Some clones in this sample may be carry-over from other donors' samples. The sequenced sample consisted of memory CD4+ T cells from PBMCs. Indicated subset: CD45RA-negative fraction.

The CDR3 coding sequence is TGTGCCAGCAAGGATCTATCTGGAAACACCATATATTTT. Protein: CASKDLSGNTIYF. This sequence joins TRBV28 and TRBJ1-3; D is uncertain. Germline V gene sequence: CDR1 MDHEN, CDR2 SYDVKM. V was clipped by 7 bases and J by 1 base, with 8 bases between them. The CDR3 spans 13 residues. The whole variable domain, filled in from reference TRBV28 and TRBJ1-3, reads DVKVTQSSRYLVKRTGEKVFLECVQDMDHENMFWYRQDPGLGLRLIYFSYDVKMKEKGDIPEGYSVSREKKERFSLILESASTNQTSMYLCASKDLSGNTIYFGEGSWLTVV.